This TCR beta chain emerged from a study of sequential checkpoint blockade in melanoma. Indicated treatment: randomized to nivolumab then ipilimumab (arm A) or the reverse (arm B). Clones were sequenced by immunoSEQ multiplex PCR, and TCRdb holds only the in-frame ones, with some missing. The sample comprises fewer than 40,000 clones, roughly 88% of which are singletons, and 9.5% to 15% rests with the top ten. CDR1 SNHLY and CDR2 FYNNEI come from the germline V gene. V lost 8 bases to trimming and J lost 4 bases, with 14 bases between them. The CDR3 contains 13 residues. The receptor comes from a human donor with melanoma. Material: CD8+ T cells sorted from blood (inferred from file names), obtained from a patient given nivolumab and ipilimumab in sequence. The chain links TRBV2 to TRBJ2-5; no definite D call. The CDR3 sequence is CASDGSRGETQYF. The CDR3 region has the DNA TGTGCCAGCGACGGATCGCGCGGAGAGACCCAGTACTTC.